The 5 T cell receptor beta chains listed next were all sequenced from one sample in a study of blood T cell repertoires in COVID-19. Only in-frame clones appear in the TCRdb table, and some are missing; sequencing was by immunoSEQ multiplex PCR. The top ten hold roughly 7.3% of the sample, which has about 160,000 clones, about 85% seen once. Source material: PBMCs or T cells enriched from blood (not recorded which). These receptors all stem from a woman between 50 and 59 years old who had recovered from COVID-19.

V gene TRBV6-5 combines with J gene TRBJ1-2; TRBD1 aligns across 7 bases. Per the germline V gene, CDR1 is MNHEY and CDR2 is SVGAGI. This CDR3 is 15 amino acids long. The J segment lost 7 bases and the V segment lost 0 bases, leaving 8 bases of the junction unmatched. CDR3 sequence: CASSYSRQGFGGYTF. The CDR3 DNA is TGTGCCAGCAGTTACTCAAGACAGGGTTTTGGTGGCTACACCTTC.

The chain employs TRBV19 and TRBJ1-2; TRBD1 matches at 8 bases. V was pared by 6 bases and J by 6 bases, with 6 bases of the junction left unmatched. The germline gives CDR1 LNHDA, CDR2 SQIVND (reference sequence). This CDR3 has 13 residues. The CDR3, as DNA: TGTGCCAGTAGACGGGACAGGCTCCATGGCTACACCTTC. This gives the protein CASRRDRLHGYTF.

The V call is TRBV10-2, the J call TRBJ2-1; a weak D match, TRBD1 (5 bases). Per germline, CDR1 WSHSY and CDR2 SAAADI. The CDR3 has 12 residues. Trimming took 4 bases from V and 10 from J, leaving 11 bases between them. The CDR3 DNA reads as TGCGCCAGCAGTGTCCTGGGGCAAGAGCAGTTCTTC. Encoded protein: CASSVLGQEQFF.

This CDR3 reads CASSALGTGRIGYTF. CDR3 bases: TGTGCCAGCAGTGCCCTCGGGACAGGGCGGATTGGCTACACCTTC. The rearrangement joins TRBV27 to TRBJ1-2, with 9 bases aligning to TRBD1. Trimming removed 5 bases from V and 7 bases from J; junction bases left unmatched: 11. The CDR3 spans 15 residues. The germline CDR1 and CDR2 sequences are MNHEY and SMNVEV (reference sequence).

This sequence joins TRBV5-1 and TRBJ2-7; 8 bases agree with TRBD1. The ends lost 4 bases at V and 2 bases at J; junction bases unmatched: 5. CDR1 and CDR2 (germline): SGHRS, YFSETQ. This CDR3 region has 14 residues. The CDR3 DNA reads TGCGCCAGCAGCGGACAGGGTATCCCCTACGAGCAGTACTTC. Translating it yields CASSGQGIPYEQYF.